The entry below gives a single T cell receptor beta chain sequence along with its context. This clone was seen a few times. The specificity of this receptor is unknown. No base qualities exist here, and no much larger clone lies one base off it. TCRbeta CDR3 regions were amplified from genomic DNA using the immunoSEQ Assay, a bias-controlled multiplex PCR. The original pipeline was this. Within the assay, amplification of reference gene primers was used to estimate how many nucleated cells each sample contained. Sequence reads were collapsed and filtered to measure the absolute abundance of every unique TCRbeta CDR3 rearrangement. For each sample, productive Simpson clonality was calculated as the square root of Simpson's diversity index across productive rearrangements. TCRdb holds this immuneACCESS table with in-frame rearrangements only. Some clones are missing; in checked studies, unresolved V genes explain under half, and the rest has no known cause. V and J calls and clone size are those listed in that table; D and trimming were worked out from the DNA. Recorded for this sample are 95,000 to 150,000 clones; about 78% of them occurred a single time. Clones ranked in the top ten supply 2.3% of the sample.

Whole blood was collected in K2EDTA tubes by collaborating institutions according to the institutions' own protocols. For TCRbeta analysis, collaborators shipped samples in one of three forms: frozen whole blood, isolated PBMCs, or DNA extracted from either of those sample types. Reading the germline V gene gives CDR1 SNHLY and CDR2 FYNNEI. The CDR3, from cysteine to phenylalanine, totals 14 residues. The DNA shown is the 42-base CDR3, in frame from base 1. The germline V and J ends show losses of 4 bases and 0 bases respectively, and no gene match explains 2 bases of the junction. These data come from a study of blood T cell repertoires in COVID-19 (dated by TCRdb to about 2020). For the wider study: Samples from collaborators originated in the United States, Italy and Spain and spanned both the acute and convalescent phases of COVID-19. The prospective study material was composed of cDNA or gDNA derived from T cells, B-cell-depleted T cells, or PBMCs. Deeply sampled blood TCRbeta repertoires from subjects exposed to, actively infected with, or recovered from COVID-19 were included in the dataset. The repertoires were made available in a free public database intended to serve as a resource for research on the immune response to SARS-CoV-2. Samples came from the ongoing ImmuneRACE study (first 160 participants) plus 1,254 subjects from 6 global collaborators. The sample metadata nearly always contained a de-identified subject ID, COVID-19 status, age in years and sex. Where HLA class I and class II types were available, the types were taken from metadata supplied by the sample provider, not from assay-based typing.

The paper's findings and limits, for the study overall: The amount of clinical and demographic metadata varied by source and participant and was provided uncurated.

This receptor chain uses TRBV2 and TRBJ1-1; TRBD1 lines up with 7 middle nucleotides. What was sequenced was peripheral blood. The origin of this receptor is a man between 65 and 80 years old with acute or convalescent COVID-19. The CDR3 in this case is CASSGQGLNTEAFF. The bases read TGTGCCAGCAGTGGACAGGGCCTGAACACTGAAGCTTTCTTT.